This T cell receptor (beta chain) was identified in a study of T cells in Graves' hyperthyroidism and ophthalmopathy. Study results and limitations: The majority of expanded thyroid clonotypes above 0.001 also appeared in blood.

Amplification yielded TCR beta CDR3 regions, with RNA transcripts as the source. First-round RT-PCR of the TCR CDR3 relied on the HTBI primer set. Each CDR3 protein gets one entry after TCRdb re-called the multiplex PCR reads with MiXCR. The sample has hundreds of thousands of distinct CDR3 sequences, over 35% seen once. This clonotype was seen at least ten times. Its antigen is as yet unknown. Germline V gene lookup returns CDR1 KGHDR and CDR2 SFDVKD. The ends were cut back, 6 bases at V and 0 bases at J, with 8 bases in the middle. The CDR3 consists of 13 residues. This TCR was sampled from a young man with Graves' hyperthyroidism. V and J are TRBV24-1 and TRBJ2-7; D unresolved. The sequenced sample consisted of blood. The CDR3 reads CATSTYGSYEQYF. In DNA, the CDR3 is TGTGCCACCAGTACCTACGGCTCCTACGAGCAGTACTTC.